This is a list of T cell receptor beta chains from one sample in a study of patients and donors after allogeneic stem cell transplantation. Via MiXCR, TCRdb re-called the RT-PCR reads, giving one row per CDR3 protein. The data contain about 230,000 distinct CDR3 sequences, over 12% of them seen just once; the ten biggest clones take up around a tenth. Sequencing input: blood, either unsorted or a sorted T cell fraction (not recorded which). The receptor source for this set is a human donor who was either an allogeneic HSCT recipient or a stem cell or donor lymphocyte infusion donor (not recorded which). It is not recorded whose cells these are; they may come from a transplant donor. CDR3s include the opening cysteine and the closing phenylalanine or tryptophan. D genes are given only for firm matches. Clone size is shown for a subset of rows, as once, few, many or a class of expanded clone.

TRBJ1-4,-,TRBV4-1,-,TGCGCCAGCAGCCAGGGGGGCAGGGGTGCAGTCGGTGAAAAACTGTTTTTT,CASSQGGRGAVGEKLFF
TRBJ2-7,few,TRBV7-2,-,TGTGCCAGCAGCCAATCTATTCCGGGATCTCCGGGGGAGCAGTACTTC,CASSQSIPGSPGEQYF
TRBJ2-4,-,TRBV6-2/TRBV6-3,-,TGTGCCAGCAGTACCCCTGACAGCCTCAAAAACATTCAGTACTTC,CASSTPDSLKNIQYF
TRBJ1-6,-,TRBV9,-,TGTGCCAGCAGCGTAGCGCCTCGCGATCATTCACCCCTCCACTTT,CASSVAPRDHSPLHF
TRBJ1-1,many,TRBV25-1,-,TGTGCCAGCAGCCCAGGGGTCACTGAAGCTTTCTTT,CASSPGVTEAFF
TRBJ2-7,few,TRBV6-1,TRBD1,TGTGCCAGCAGTGGATCGGGACAGGGGGCTTACGAGCAGTACTTC,CASSGSGQGAYEQYF
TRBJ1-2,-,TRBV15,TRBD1,TGTGCCACCAGCAGTGACAGGGGTTACGGTGGCTACACCTTC,CATSSDRGYGGYTF
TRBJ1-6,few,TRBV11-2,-,TGTGCCAGCAGCTTAGCGCAGAATAATTCACCCCTCCACTTT,CASSLAQNNSPLHF
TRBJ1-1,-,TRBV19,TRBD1,TGTGCCAGTATTCGAGGGGGCGCGTTCACTGAAGCTTTCTTT,CASIRGGAFTEAFF
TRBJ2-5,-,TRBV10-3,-,TGTGCCATCATAGATGGCGGACAGCCGGCTGGGACCCAGTACTTC,CAIIDGGQPAGTQYF
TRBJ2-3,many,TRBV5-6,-,TGTGCCAGCAGCCCTACTAGCACAGATACGCAGTATTTT,CASSPTSTDTQYF
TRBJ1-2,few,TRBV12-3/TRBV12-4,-,TGTGCCAGCAAACCTCCAGTCGCTAACTATGGCTACACCTTC,CASKPPVANYGYTF
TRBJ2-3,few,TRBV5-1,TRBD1,TGCGCCAGCAGCCTTTACAGGGGAGCAGATACGCAGTATTTT,CASSLYRGADTQYF
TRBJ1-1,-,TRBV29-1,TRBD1,TGCAGCGGGGGGGGGACAGGGAAAACTGAAGCTTTCTTT,CSGGGTGKTEAFF
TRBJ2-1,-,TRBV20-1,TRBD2,TGCAGTGTAAACCCTAGCGGGAGGGCGTACAATGAGCAGTTCTTC,CSVNPSGRAYNEQFF
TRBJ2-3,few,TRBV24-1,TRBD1,TGTGCCACCAGACAGGGGGCCACTGACACAGATACGCAGTATTTT,CATRQGATDTDTQYF
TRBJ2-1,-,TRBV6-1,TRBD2,TGTGCCAGCAGTGAAGCCCCAGCGGGGGGGCGGTATGAGCAGTTCTTC,CASSEAPAGGRYEQFF
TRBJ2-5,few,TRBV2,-,TGTGCCAGCAGTGAACGGGGTCGCCAAGAGACCCAGTACTTC,CASSERGRQETQYF
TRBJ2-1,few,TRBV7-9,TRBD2,TGTGCCAGCAGCTTAGAGGGGAGCGGGGGCGACGGGGAGCAGTTCTTC,CASSLEGSGGDGEQFF
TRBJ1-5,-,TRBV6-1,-,TGTGCCAGCAGTCCTCAGGGAGGCAATCAGCCCCAGCATTTT,CASSPQGGNQPQHF
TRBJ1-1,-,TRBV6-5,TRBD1,TGTGCCAGCAGTTACTCCCGCGGACAGGGGGCTGAAGCTTTCTTT,CASSYSRGQGAEAFF
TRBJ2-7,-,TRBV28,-,TGTGCCAGCCTTGGCGCGGGTTCCTCCTACGAGCAGTACTTC,CASLGAGSSYEQYF
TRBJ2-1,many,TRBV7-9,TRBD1,TGTGCCAGCAGCCCTGTTAGGGGCAGGGGGTACAATGAGCAGTTCTTC,CASSPVRGRGYNEQFF
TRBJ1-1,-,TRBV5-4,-,TGTGCCAGCAGCCCTAGCAGGGCTTGGGGGGGGGAAGCTTTCTTT,CASSPSRAWGGEAFF